Reported below is one T cell receptor (beta chain). No cognate antigen has been identified for it. Base qualities are missing; no much larger clone stands one base away. This specimen comes from a study of cytomegalovirus exposure and HLA in healthy donors (dated by TCRdb to the late 2010s). About the investigation overall: According to an earlier analysis of several hundred of the donors, some 180 million T cells yielded some 110 million unique TCR beta sequences and approximately 280 Gb of sequence data. An earlier analysis of around 540 of the donors applied high-throughput TCR beta sequencing to assess whether each TCR beta V gene segment acted as functional or pseudogenic. The study aimed to test whether signatures of past pathogen exposure could be identified by cataloging public T cell receptors. To predict cytomegalovirus infection status, the study brought together high-throughput TCR immunosequencing, statistical association of individual TCRs with disease status, and machine learning. Class I and class II HLA loci were covered by the typing at four-digit resolution. Donor age, sex, ethnicity and CMV serostatus were collected together with the repertoire data. Roughly five DR-DQ haplotypes were handled as single units for association and clustering because linkage in the cohort was strong. In a later analysis, previously published TCR beta repertoires from more than 500 donors were re-analyzed and high-resolution HLA genotyping was added so that TCR occurrence patterns could be studied. Typing coverage varied by locus: roughly 620-640 donors for A, B, C, DRB1 and DQB1; about 520 for DQA1; more than 600 for DPA1; 450 to 480 for DPB1. Along with the 666-subject first cohort, a separate validation cohort of approximately 110 different subjects was used. The study profiled the T cell repertoires of some 610 subjects by immunosequencing and related them to cytomegalovirus serostatus. A later genetic analysis took genome-wide SNP genotypes for about 65% of the 666 donors and used that subset as a discovery cohort. Of the roughly 410 genotyped donors, less than 90% were placed in the genetic ancestry cluster associated with self-reported Caucasian donors. An early release that covered approximately 600 HLA-typed donors contained around 330 gigabases of sequencing data and about 84 million unique TCR sequences. Among 350 to 400 genotyped donors of the cohort, an average of about 240,000 unique TCR beta nucleotide sequences were sequenced per donor, 15% to 20% of them non-productive. The later analysis used no new phenotypic data to find candidate immune exposures, relying instead on TCR beta sequences and their occurrence across donors. Every discovery cohort repertoire had been produced on one sequencing platform. The investigation overall reported the following: In a later genetic analysis, fewer N-insertions in productive TCRs were reported among donors in an Asian-associated ancestry cluster than the approximately 670-donor mean. In a later analysis, TCR association rates were found to vary across HLA loci, with the most associated TCRs seen for DRB1 alleles and the fewest for HLA-C alleles. In an earlier analysis of roughly 500 of the donors, most TCR beta V segments appeared in productive rearrangements about 90% or about 30% of the time, broadly matching IMGT annotations. According to a later analysis, most CMV-associated TCR beta chains appeared to be HLA-restricted, and the HLA associations seemed to be driven largely by CMV exposure. This cohort had only TCR beta chains sequenced, and the lack of alpha or paired-chain data limited which features could be detected. V-gene and J-gene trimming of TCR beta chains was associated with a missense DCLRE1C variant in a later genetic analysis, and the association was replicated in an independent cohort. Linkage disequilibrium might explain the correlated functional status among segregating V segments, but an unknown experimental factor could not be ruled out. A further reported finding was that TCR beta sequences accurately predicted the HLA-A and HLA-B alleles for most subjects in the first cohort. Assigning TCR associations to individual alleles was difficult when HLA alleles, especially DR and DQ, strongly co-occurred. The study listed 150 to 200 TCR beta chains as associated with cytomegalovirus. The only immune exposure information available for the cohort was CMV serostatus. Most TCR sequences were seen in very few donors, while some public TCRs were found in many individuals. HLA typing was unavailable for some donors at each locus, so association tests used only the typed subset. A later analysis found that HLA-associated TCR beta chains were more clonally expanded and had lower generation probabilities than equally common non-associated chains. The 87-base-pair reads could not distinguish some IMGT-functional V segments, including TRBV6-2 and TRBV6-3, so those segments were excluded. The presence/absence analyses assumed that sequencing depth was roughly uniform across donors, and that assumption may not be true. The authors suggested that the approach could potentially be generalized to other disease states and immunological phenotypes. In both the original and validation cohorts, the classifier was reported to diagnose cytomegalovirus status with high specificity and sensitivity. A cluster of highly shared sequence variants was judged likely to be a technical artifact of the sequencing pipeline. In a later analysis, several top co-occurrence clusters were reported to appear linked to parvovirus B19, influenza, CMV and Epstein-Barr virus. A few of the identified cytomegalovirus-associated TCR beta chains were confirmed in vitro to be specific for cytomegalovirus antigens. Because counts were too low, roughly 18 rarely observed V segments, including chromosome 9 orphons, were left out of the earlier analysis of about 500 of the donors. At a false discovery rate of 0.05, a later analysis linked under 20,000 TCR beta sequences to specific HLA alleles.

The cohort was made up of 650 to 700 healthy bone marrow donors. At the time of sampling, every cohort member was nominally healthy, though immune exposures that went unrecorded were likely present. The donor was CMV seropositive and belonged to the group of about 290 seropositive cohort members. A peripheral blood sample was collected from each donor, and TCR beta sequencing was performed on peripheral blood mononuclear cells. Genomic DNA was extracted from the blood cell samples with the Qiagen DNeasy Blood Extraction Kit. The library was made by the immunoSEQ multiplex PCR assay. The multiplex PCR relied on a mix of 60 forward primers for TCR Vbeta segments and 13 reverse primers for TCR Jbeta segments. The CDR3 region of rearranged TCR beta genes was amplified from genomic DNA with a multiplex PCR assay. The amplified TCR beta libraries were sequenced on the Illumina HiSeq System as 87-base-pair reads. In the source study's methods: A later analysis tallied tens of millions of unique TCR beta chains across the 700 or so repertoires, and about 12 million of those chains were shared by two or more donors. A nearest-neighbor algorithm error-corrected the raw reads and collapsed the reads into unique sequences, merging closely related sequences to remove PCR and sequencing errors. Alignment of CDR3 sequences to IMGT reference sequences was used to assign V, D and J gene segments. For a sequence to be retained, a match of at least six nucleotides was required to both a V gene segment and a J gene segment. A rearrangement was called productive if the CDR3 had no stop codons and remained in frame with V and J, and every other rearrangement was called non-productive. CDR3 was defined by IMGT convention, running from the second conserved V-encoded cysteine to the conserved J-encoded phenylalanine. Sequences without an unambiguous match to a single V gene segment were excluded from the earlier analysis of approximately 560 of the donors. In an earlier analysis of a few hundred of the donors, a V segment was called functional when productive rearrangements were above 56.7%, and segregating when the standard deviation between donors exceeded 5%. A statistical classification framework was built to diagnose cytomegalovirus status from the catalog of TCR beta chain sequences. In a later analysis, V and J genes were assigned by comparing TCR nucleotide sequences against IMGT/GENE-DB human TR gene sequences. Using the TCRdist pipeline, a later analysis assigned CDR3 sequences along with most-parsimonious VDJ recombination scenarios. A later analysis defined each TCR beta chain by its CDR3 amino acid sequence plus V-gene family, and excluded reads lacking a unique V-gene family. In a later analysis, around 650 highly shared, low-generation-probability nucleotide sequences were removed to address suspected cross-contamination and a sequencing artifact. In a later analysis, a clonal expansion index for each public chain was calculated from normalized within-repertoire ranks of inferred template counts. A later analysis computed generation probabilities with a VDJ recombination model fitted to out-of-frame rearrangements, and checked the results against IGoR. In a later analysis, hypergeometric tests were used to score TCR-TCR, TCR-HLA and TCR-CMV co-occurrence, with a repertoire-size bias correction applied to TCR pairs. In a later analysis, false discovery rates were estimated by permuting HLA or CMV assignments 20 times. In a later analysis, co-occurring TCRs were grouped using DBSCAN, and TCRdist sequence similarity was added for clustering within HLA-allele-positive subsets. For co-occurrence clustering, repertoires with fewer than 30,000 or more than 120,000 public chains were excluded, along with roughly five repertoires with anomalous nucleotide sharing. The table was pulled from immuneACCESS by TCRdb, which kept in-frame rearrangements only. Such tables lose some clones; where checked, under half of the loss comes from unresolved V genes, and the rest has no known cause. For V, J and clone size, that table is used; D and trimming come from the DNA. The sample table lists some 110,000 clones, 60% to 85% of them with a count of one. Of the sample, roughly 4.5% is held by the ten largest clones.

V is cut by 3 bases and J by 1 base, and the space between the germline ends is 8 bases. CDR1 WSHSY and CDR2 SAAADI are derived from the germline V gene. The CDR3 spans 14 residues, from the cysteine through the phenylalanine. Kept here is only the CDR3 DNA, which spans 42 bases and is read in frame from base 1. This clonotype was obtained from a man aged 45-60 years in good health and CMV-seropositive. Sequencing input: PBMCs. Recombination joined TRBV10-2 with TRBJ2-3; the D segment cannot be called with confidence. The CDR3 here reads CASSDLGGTDTQYF. The DNA sequence is as follows: TGCGCCAGCAGTGACCTAGGAGGCACAGATACGCAGTATTTT.